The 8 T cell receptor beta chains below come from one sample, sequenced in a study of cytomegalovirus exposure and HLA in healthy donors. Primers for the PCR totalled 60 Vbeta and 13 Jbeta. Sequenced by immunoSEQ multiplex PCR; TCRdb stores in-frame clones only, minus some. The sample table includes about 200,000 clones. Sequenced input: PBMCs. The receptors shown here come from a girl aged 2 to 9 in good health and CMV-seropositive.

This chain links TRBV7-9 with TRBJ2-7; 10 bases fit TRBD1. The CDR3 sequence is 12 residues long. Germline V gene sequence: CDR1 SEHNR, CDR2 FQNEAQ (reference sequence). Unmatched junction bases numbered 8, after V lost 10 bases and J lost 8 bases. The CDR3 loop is CATRTGGTQQYF. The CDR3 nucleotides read TGTGCCACCAGGACAGGGGGGACTCAGCAGTACTTC.

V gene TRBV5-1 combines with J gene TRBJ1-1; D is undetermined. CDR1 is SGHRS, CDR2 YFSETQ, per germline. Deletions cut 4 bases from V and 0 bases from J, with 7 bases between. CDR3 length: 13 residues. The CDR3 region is CASSRELNTEAFF. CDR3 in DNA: TGCGCCAGCAGCCGGGAATTGAACACTGAAGCTTTCTTT.

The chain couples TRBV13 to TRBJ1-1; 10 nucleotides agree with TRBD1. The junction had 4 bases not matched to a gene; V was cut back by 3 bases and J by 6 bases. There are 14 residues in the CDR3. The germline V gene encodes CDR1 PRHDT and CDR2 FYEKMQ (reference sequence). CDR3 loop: CASSFRQGAPEAFF. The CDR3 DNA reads TGTGCCAGCAGCTTCCGACAGGGGGCGCCTGAAGCTTTCTTT.

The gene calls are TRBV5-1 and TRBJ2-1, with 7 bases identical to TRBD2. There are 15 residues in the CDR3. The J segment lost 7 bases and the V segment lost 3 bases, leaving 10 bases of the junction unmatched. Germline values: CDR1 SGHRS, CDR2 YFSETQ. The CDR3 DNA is TGCGCCAGCAGCTATCCTAGCGGAAGGGTAAATGAGCAGTTCTTC. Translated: CASSYPSGRVNEQFF.

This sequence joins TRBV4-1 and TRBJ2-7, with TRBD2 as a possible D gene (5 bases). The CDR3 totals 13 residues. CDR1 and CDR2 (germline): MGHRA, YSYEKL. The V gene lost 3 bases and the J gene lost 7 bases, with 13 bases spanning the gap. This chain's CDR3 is CASSQESQREQYF. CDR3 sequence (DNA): TGCGCCAGCAGCCAGGAGAGCCAGCGGGAGCAGTACTTC.

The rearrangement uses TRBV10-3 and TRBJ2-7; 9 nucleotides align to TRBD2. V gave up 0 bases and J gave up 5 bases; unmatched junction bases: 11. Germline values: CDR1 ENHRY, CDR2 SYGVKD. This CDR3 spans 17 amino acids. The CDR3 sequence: CAISESSGSSVGNEQYF. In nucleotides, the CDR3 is TGTGCCATCAGTGAGTCTAGCGGGAGCAGCGTGGGGAACGAGCAGTACTTC.

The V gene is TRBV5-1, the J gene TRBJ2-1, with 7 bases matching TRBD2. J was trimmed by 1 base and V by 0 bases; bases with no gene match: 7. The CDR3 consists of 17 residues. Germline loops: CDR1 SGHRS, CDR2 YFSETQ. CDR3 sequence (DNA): TGCGCCAGCAGCTTGGGCGCGAGGGAGGGGTCCTACAATGAGCAGTTCTTC. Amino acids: CASSLGAREGSYNEQFF.

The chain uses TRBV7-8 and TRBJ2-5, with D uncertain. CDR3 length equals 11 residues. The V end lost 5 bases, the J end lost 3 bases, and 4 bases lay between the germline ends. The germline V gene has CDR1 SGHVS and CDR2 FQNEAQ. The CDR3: CASSPKETQYF. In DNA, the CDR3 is TGTGCCAGCAGCCCCAAAGAGACCCAGTACTTC.